This T cell receptor beta chain was identified in a study of T cells in Graves' hyperthyroidism and ophthalmopathy. Uncontrolled infection, other autoimmune disease, pregnancy or lactation excluded patients. Diagnostic assessment was based on clinical symptoms, serum thyroxine and TRAb, thyroid ultrasound and orbital computed tomography. Findings and limits, study-wide: Among clonotypes expanded in thyroid above 0.001, most were also found in blood.

The source material, RNA transcripts, was used to amplify TCR beta CDR3 regions. First-round RT-PCR of the TCR CDR3 relied on the HTBI primer set. TCRdb analysed the multiplex PCR reads with MiXCR anew, one entry per CDR3 protein. The sample contains approximately 870,000 distinct CDR3 sequences, over 35% of which appear only once. This clonotype was counted only a few times. Its antigen remains unknown. Germline-derived CDR1 and CDR2 are SGHKS and YYEKEE (reference sequence). This CDR3 spans 13 amino acids. V trimming: 1 base; J trimming: 12 bases; junction bases outside the gene matches: 8. The receptor was derived from a young man with Graves' hyperthyroidism. This sequence joins TRBV5-5 and TRBJ2-7; 9 bases agree with TRBD2. The sample was blood. This CDR3 is CASSLMVAGEGYF. The CDR3 DNA reads TGTGCCAGCAGCTTGATGGTAGCGGGAGAGGGGTACTTC.